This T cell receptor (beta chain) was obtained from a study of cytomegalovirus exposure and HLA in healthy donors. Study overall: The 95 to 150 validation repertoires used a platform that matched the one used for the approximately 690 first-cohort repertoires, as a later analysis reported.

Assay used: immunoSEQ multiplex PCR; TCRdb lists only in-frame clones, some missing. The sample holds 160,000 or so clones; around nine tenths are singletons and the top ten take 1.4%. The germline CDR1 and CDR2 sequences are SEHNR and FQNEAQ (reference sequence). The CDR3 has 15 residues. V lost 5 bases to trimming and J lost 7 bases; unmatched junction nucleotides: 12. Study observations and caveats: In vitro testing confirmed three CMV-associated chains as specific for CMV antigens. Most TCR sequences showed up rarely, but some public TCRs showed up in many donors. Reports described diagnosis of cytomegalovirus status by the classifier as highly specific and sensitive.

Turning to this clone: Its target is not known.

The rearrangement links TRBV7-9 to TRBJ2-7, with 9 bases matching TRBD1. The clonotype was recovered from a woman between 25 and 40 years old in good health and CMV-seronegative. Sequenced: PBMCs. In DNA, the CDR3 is TGTGCCAGCAGCGACCCCACAGGGGGCCCGAGGGAGCAGTACTTC. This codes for CASSDPTGGPREQYF.